Each of the 18 T cell receptor beta chains below was sequenced from the same sample in a study of shared clonotypes between healthy human individuals (dated by TCRdb to 2018 to 2021). Receptors were amplified or captured by the immunoSEQ multiplex PCR assay. Imported from immuneACCESS, the table was reduced by TCRdb to in-frame sequences with V and J called. These copies leave out some clones; in studies compared against another copy, an unresolved V gene accounts for under half, and the cause of the remainder is not known. Recorded for this sample are more than 2 million clones; approximately 94% of them occurred a single time. Approximately 0.13% of the sample rests with the top ten. The sample taken for sequencing was naive CD4+ T cells sorted from blood. This sample's cell subset or site label indicates: CD45RA+ positively selected. The receptors stem from a man younger than 30 in good health.

The chain has TRBV7-2 and TRBJ2-3; D uncertain. The ends were cut back, 6 bases at V and 5 bases at J, with 9 bases in the middle. CDR3 length equals 12 residues. Per the germline V gene, CDR1 is SGHTA and CDR2 is FQGNSA. The CDR3 region is CASSLPGDTQYF. CDR3 nucleotides: TGTGCCAGCAGTTTACCAGGAGATACGCAGTATTTT.

This sequence joins TRBV6-4 and TRBJ2-1; TRBD2 agrees at 11 bases. V dropped 1 base and J dropped 10; count of bases not matched to a gene: 9. The CDR3 is 16 amino acids. Germline CDR1 MRHNA, CDR2 SNTAGT. As DNA, the CDR3 is TGTGCCAGCAGTGACTTGAATAGCGGGAGGGCCTGGGAGCAGTTCTTC. Protein product: CASSDLNSGRAWEQFF.

To note about this clone: This same CDR3 is encoded by further DNA sequences in the sample. The chain recombines TRBV5-4 with TRBJ1-2, with 7 bases aligning to TRBD1. The CDR3 contains 13 residues. Per the germline V gene, CDR1 is SGHNT and CDR2 is YYREEE (reference sequence). Unmatched junction bases numbered 4, after V lost 4 bases and J lost 4 bases. Written as DNA, the CDR3 is TGTGCCAGCAGCCTCGACAGGGTCTATGGCTACACCTTC. This codes for CASSLDRVYGYTF.

The V and J genes are TRBV19 and TRBJ1-2; D possibly corresponds to TRBD1 (5 bases). Germline CDR1 LNHDA, CDR2 SQIVND (reference sequence). CDR3 length equals 15 residues. V was clipped by 6 bases and J by 4 bases, with 18 bases between them. The CDR3 is CASSPPMGGIYGYTF. CDR3 DNA: TGTGCCAGTAGCCCCCCTATGGGGGGGATCTATGGCTACACCTTC.

The V gene is TRBV30, the J gene TRBJ1-2; 7 bases fit TRBD1. Germline lookup yields CDR1 GTSNPN and CDR2 SVGIG (reference sequence). This CDR3 region has 13 residues. The J segment lost 4 bases and the V segment lost 1 base, leaving 3 bases of the junction unmatched. CDR3 in DNA: TGTGCCTGGAGTGGACAGGGAGGCTATGGCTACACCTTC. It translates to CAWSGQGGYGYTF.

The chain links TRBV5-4 to TRBJ2-7, with D tentatively TRBD2 (5 bases). Germline assignment: CDR1 SGHNT and CDR2 YYREEE (reference sequence). V gave up 0 bases and J gave up 4 bases, with 11 bases separating them. CDR3 size: 14 residues. The CDR3 loop is CASSLVGADYEQYF. DNA for the CDR3: TGTGCCAGCAGCTTGGTGGGAGCGGATTACGAGCAGTACTTC. Full variable domain (remainder filled in from reference TRBV5-4 and TRBJ2-7): ETGVTQSPTHLIKTRGQQVTLRCSSQSGHNTVSWYQQALGQGPQFIFQYYREEENGRGNFPPRFSGLQFPNYSSELNVNALELDDSALYLCASSLVGADYEQYFGPGTRLTVT.

Details on this clone: Other DNA sequences from this sample encode an identical CDR3 as well. The V gene is TRBV2, the J gene TRBJ2-7; the D call may be TRBD1 or TRBD2 (5 bases each). V dropped 6 bases and J dropped 1 base, with 7 bases sitting between them. Germline CDR1 SNHLY, CDR2 FYNNEI. The CDR3 covers 12 residues. The DNA for the CDR3 is TGTGCCAGCAGGGGGGATTCCTACGAGCAGTACTTC. It translates to CASRGDSYEQYF.

The CDR3 sequence is CASSLGRGLGNTIYF. Written as DNA, the CDR3 is TGTGCCAGCAGCTTGGGCCGGGGATTAGGAAACACCATATATTTT. The V and J genes are TRBV5-8 and TRBJ1-3; the D is unclear. CDR3 length equals 15 residues. Deletions cut 0 bases from V and 4 bases from J, with 11 bases between. The germline V gene encodes CDR1 SGHTS and CDR2 YDEGEE. The full variable domain, its missing parts supplied by reference TRBV5-8 and TRBJ1-3, is EAGVTQSPTHLIKTRGQQATLRCSPISGHTSVYWYQQALGLGLQFLLWYDEGEERNRGNFPPRFSGRQFPNYSSELNVNALELEDSALYLCASSLGRGLGNTIYFGEGSWLTVV.

Comment on this clone: A read error may account for a junction end that differs from germline. The V and J genes are TRBV6-4 and TRBJ2-1; 13 bases are shared with TRBD2. The CDR3 is 13 residues long. The V gene's germline CDR1 is MRHNA and CDR2 SNTAGT. This CDR3 reads CASSATSGRDQVF. In nucleotides, the CDR3 is TGTGCCAGCAGTGCAACTAGCGGGAGGGACCAAGTCTTC.

This chain links TRBV18 with TRBJ2-3, with D tentatively TRBD2 (5 bases). V was trimmed by 3 bases and J by 4 bases, leaving 11 bases between them. The CDR3 spans 14 residues. Germline assignment: CDR1 KGHSH and CDR2 LQKENI. The CDR3 DNA reads as TGTGCCAGCTCACCGTTACTAGTTCCAGATACGCAGTATTTT. It codes for CASSPLLVPDTQYF. Full variable domain (missing parts from reference TRBV18 and TRBJ2-3): NAGVMQNPRHLVRRRGQEARLRCSPMKGHSHVYWYRQLPEEGLKFMVYLQKENIIDESGMPKERFSAEFPKEGPSILRIQQVVRGDSAAYFCASSPLLVPDTQYFGPGTRLTVL.

The chain uses TRBV5-3 and TRBJ2-7, with D uncertain. TRBV5-3 is assigned to the ORF class and has an uncertain function. With 2 bases removed from V and 6 bases from J, the gap between germline ends came to 3 bases. This CDR3 spans 10 amino acids. The CDR3 here is CARSFFEQYF. For the CDR3, the DNA is TGTGCCAGAAGCTTTTTCGAGCAGTACTTC.

This chain joins TRBV5-1 and TRBJ1-4, with D possibly being TRBD1 (5 bases). The CDR3 length is 16 residues. Germline-derived CDR1 and CDR2 are SGHRS and YFSETQ. The V end lost 1 base, the J end lost 2 bases, and 12 bases lay between the germline ends. This CDR3 is CASSLQGARTNEKLFF. DNA of the CDR3: TGCGCCAGCAGCTTGCAAGGGGCCAGGACTAATGAAAAACTGTTTTTT.

The CDR3 here is CAWNGGTGNSPLHF. The CDR3 nucleotides are TGTGCCTGGAATGGGGGGACAGGTAATTCACCCCTCCACTTT. The chain couples TRBV30 to TRBJ1-6; 8 positions agree with TRBD1. The ends lost 4 bases at V and 6 bases at J; junction bases unmatched: 5. This CDR3 contains 14 residues. Germline V CDR1 and CDR2: GTSNPN, SVGIG (reference sequence).

The genes are TRBV25-1 and TRBJ1-4, with TRBD1 matching 8 bases. Germline values: CDR1 MGHDK, CDR2 SYGVNS. V shed 6 bases, J shed 2 bases, and the junction held 8 bases outside the gene matches. There are 16 residues in the CDR3. Here the CDR3 reads CASSQGQGTTNEKLFF. CDR3 DNA: TGTGCCAGCAGCCAAGGACAGGGCACTACTAATGAAAAACTGTTTTTT.

V is TRBV28 and J is TRBJ1-4, with TRBD1 matching over 7 bases. Unmatched junction bases numbered 10, after V lost 7 bases and J lost 5 bases. This CDR3 is 15 amino acids long. CDR1 is MDHEN and CDR2 is SYDVKM in the germline V gene. The CDR3 DNA reads TGTGCCAGCACCACGGGGACAGTTCAGAATGAAAAACTGTTTTTT. Translating gives CASTTGTVQNEKLFF.

V gene TRBV7-2 combines with J gene TRBJ1-2; D call uncertain. Trimming removed 5 bases at V and 7 bases at J, with 17 bases between. Germline V gene data show CDR1 as SGHTA and CDR2 as FQGNSA. The CDR3 extends over 14 amino acids. CDR3 amino acids: CASSRARTSSGYTF. CDR3 DNA sequence: TGTGCCAGCAGCCGCGCCAGGACCTCCAGTGGCTACACCTTC.

The chain has TRBV2 and TRBJ1-1, with 10 bases aligning to TRBD1. Germline trimming cut 4 bases from V and 2 bases from J; bases unmatched to any gene: 7. This CDR3 region has 16 residues. Germline lookup yields CDR1 SNHLY and CDR2 FYNNEI. The CDR3: CASSGDRGFGNTEAFF. CDR3 sequence (DNA): TGTGCCAGCAGTGGGGACAGGGGCTTCGGTAACACTGAAGCTTTCTTT.

V gene TRBV7-9 combines with J gene TRBJ2-7; D is possibly TRBD2 (5 bases). Trimming cost V 5 bases and J 0 bases, with 11 bases left between them. Germline CDR1 and CDR2: SEHNR and FQNEAQ (reference sequence). The CDR3 covers 14 residues. Here the CDR3 reads CASSPGIPSYEQYF. The CDR3 DNA reads as TGTGCCAGCAGCCCCGGGATACCCTCCTACGAGCAGTACTTC.